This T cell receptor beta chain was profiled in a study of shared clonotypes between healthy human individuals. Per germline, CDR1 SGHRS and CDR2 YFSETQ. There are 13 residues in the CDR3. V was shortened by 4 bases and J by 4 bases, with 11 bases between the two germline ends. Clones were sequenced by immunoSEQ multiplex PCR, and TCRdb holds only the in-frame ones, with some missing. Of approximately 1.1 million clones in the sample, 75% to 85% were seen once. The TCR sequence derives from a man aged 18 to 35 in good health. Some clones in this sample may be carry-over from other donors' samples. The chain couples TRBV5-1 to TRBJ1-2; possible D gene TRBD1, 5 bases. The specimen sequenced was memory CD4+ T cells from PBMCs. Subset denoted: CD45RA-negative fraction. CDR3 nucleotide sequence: TGCGCCAGCAGCCTGACAGCGTCCTATGGCTACACCTTC. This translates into CASSLTASYGYTF.